A selection of T cell receptor beta chains follows, all from one sample in a study of T-cell memory formation after mild COVID-19. TCRdb re-derived calls from the 5' RACE reads in MiXCR, one entry per CDR3 protein. The sample comprises roughly 400,000 distinct CDR3 sequences, 20% to 25% of which are singletons, and around 9.5% rests with the top ten. What was sequenced was PBMCs or a T cell subset sorted from them (not recorded which). The receptor source for this set is an adult woman who had mild COVID-19 (a few samples of this study predate the infection). Cell type and time point are not known. Each CDR3 is given with its conserved first and last residue. A D gene is named only where the DNA matches it firmly. The size field is filled for only some rows; it gives once, few, many or a size class.

CASSSTGRAGVRGETQYF,TGTGCCAGCAGCTCAACCGGAAGAGCGGGAGTTCGGGGAGAGACCCAGTACTTC,-,TRBD2,TRBV7-2,TRBJ2-5
CASSLRRGYGNEQFF,TGTGCCAGCAGCTTGCGGCGGGGGTACGGCAATGAGCAGTTCTTC,-,TRBD2,TRBV5-6,TRBJ2-1
CASSLVLAGAGELFF,TGCGCCAGCAGCTTGGTCCTAGCGGGAGCCGGGGAGCTGTTTTTT,many,TRBD2,TRBV5-1,TRBJ2-2
CSAKLGDTQYF,TGCAGTGCTAAGCTGGGAGATACGCAGTATTTT,-,-,TRBV20-1,TRBJ2-3
CASSPRRDSYEQYF,TGCGCCAGCAGCCCTCGACGGGACTCCTACGAGCAGTACTTC,few,-,TRBV5-1,TRBJ2-7
CASTIDGGGSTDTQYF,TGTGCCAGCACAATCGATGGGGGAGGTAGCACAGATACGCAGTATTTT,few,-,TRBV6-6,TRBJ2-3
CASSLDRADYGYTF,TGCGCCAGCAGCTTGGACAGGGCCGACTATGGCTACACCTTC,-,-,TRBV5-1,TRBJ1-2
CATSRDGLAGELFF,TGTGCCACCAGCAGAGATGGGTTAGCCGGGGAGCTGTTTTTT,many,-,TRBV15,TRBJ2-2
CSARVNRMNSPLHF,TGCAGTGCTAGAGTAAACAGGATGAATTCACCCCTCCACTTT,-,-,TRBV20-1,TRBJ1-6
CASSDWDIMNTEAFF,TGTGCCAGCAGTGATTGGGACATCATGAACACTGAAGCTTTCTTT,few,-,TRBV25-1,TRBJ1-1
CASSGPDVGRAYNEQFF,TGTGCCAGCAGCGGCCCTGACGTCGGGAGGGCTTACAATGAGCAGTTCTTC,-,TRBD2,TRBV9,TRBJ2-1
CASSQEKGDSYGYTF,TGTGCCAGCAGCCAAGAAAAAGGGGACAGCTATGGCTACACCTTC,-,TRBD1,TRBV4-2,TRBJ1-2
CASSPPYTDRPLNTEAFF,TGTGCCAGCAGCCCCCCATACACGGACAGACCCTTGAACACTGAAGCTTTCTTT,-,-,TRBV6-2/TRBV6-3,TRBJ1-1
CASSLEAGFEAFF,TGTGCCAGCAGCTTAGAAGCTGGCTTTGAAGCTTTCTTT,-,-,TRBV11-1,TRBJ1-1
CASSFATSGRFDEQFF,TGTGCCAGCAGCTTCGCGACTAGCGGGAGGTTCGATGAGCAGTTCTTC,-,TRBD2,TRBV13,TRBJ2-1
CASSSSRQDRGFYEQYF,TGTGCCAGCAGCTCTTCCCGTCAGGACAGGGGATTCTACGAGCAGTACTTC,-,TRBD1,TRBV6-2/TRBV6-3,TRBJ2-7
CASSRPQGTEQFF,TGTGCCAGCAGTCGCCCTCAGGGTACTGAGCAGTTCTTC,-,-,TRBV6-5,TRBJ2-1
CASSPMSSGELFF,TGTGCCAGCAGCCCGATGTCCTCCGGGGAGCTGTTTTTT,-,-,TRBV7-9,TRBJ2-2
CASTPGMGDRQETQYF,TGCGCCAGCACCCCGGGGATGGGGGACAGACAAGAGACCCAGTACTTC,-,TRBD1,TRBV4-1,TRBJ2-5
CASTNRGGNTIYF,TGTGCCAGCACAAACAGGGGTGGAAACACCATATATTTT,-,TRBD1,TRBV7-9,TRBJ1-3
CASSPGTGGWNEQFF,TGTGCCAGCAGCCCCGGGACAGGGGGCTGGAATGAGCAGTTCTTC,-,TRBD1,TRBV7-9,TRBJ2-1
CASSSASGGQDEQYF,TGCGCCAGCAGCTCCGCTAGCGGGGGACAAGACGAGCAGTACTTC,-,TRBD2,TRBV5-1,TRBJ2-7
CASLGTNEETQYF,TGTGCCAGCCTAGGGACGAACGAAGAGACCCAGTACTTC,many,-,TRBV7-9,TRBJ2-5
CASSSTRETQYF,TGTGCCAGCAGTTCAACTCGAGAGACCCAGTACTTC,many,-,TRBV12-3/TRBV12-4,TRBJ2-5
CASSRGRDFQYF,TGTGCCAGCAGCCGAGGGAGGGACTTTCAGTACTTC,-,TRBD2,TRBV7-8,TRBJ2-4
CATSKALAGGNNEQFF,TGTGCCACCAGTAAAGCACTAGCGGGGGGAAACAATGAGCAGTTCTTC,-,TRBD2,TRBV24-1,TRBJ2-1
CASSLRSQGATGELFF,TGCGCCAGCAGCTTGCGTTCCCAGGGGGCGACCGGGGAGCTGTTTTTT,-,TRBD1,TRBV5-1,TRBJ2-2
CASSSEPGQSVSEAFF,TGCGCCAGCAGCTCAGAACCGGGACAGTCTGTATCTGAAGCTTTCTTT,few,TRBD1,TRBV5-1,TRBJ1-1
CASSQEGSTKETQYF,TGCGCCAGCAGCCAAGAAGGATCCACGAAAGAGACCCAGTACTTC,few,-,TRBV4-1,TRBJ2-5
CASSLAPTSGAYNEQFF,TGTGCCAGCAGCTTAGCCCCTACTAGCGGGGCCTACAATGAGCAGTTCTTC,many,TRBD2,TRBV7-8,TRBJ2-1
CASSLTGVKNEQFF,TGTGCCAGCAGCTTGACAGGGGTGAAAAATGAGCAGTTCTTC,-,TRBD1,TRBV11-3,TRBJ2-1